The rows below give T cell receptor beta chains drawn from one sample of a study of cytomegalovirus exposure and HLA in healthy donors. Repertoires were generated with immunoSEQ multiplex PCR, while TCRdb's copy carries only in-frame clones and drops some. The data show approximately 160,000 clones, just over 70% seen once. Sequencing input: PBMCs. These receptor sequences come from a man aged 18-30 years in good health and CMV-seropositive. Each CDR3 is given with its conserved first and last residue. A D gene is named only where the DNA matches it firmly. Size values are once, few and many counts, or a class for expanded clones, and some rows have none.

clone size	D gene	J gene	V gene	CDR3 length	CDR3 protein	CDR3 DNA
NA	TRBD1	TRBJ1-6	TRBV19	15	CASRTGKTYNSPLHF	TGTGCCAGTAGGACAGGGAAAACCTATAATTCACCCCTCCACTTT
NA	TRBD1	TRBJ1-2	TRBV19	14	CASSQGQGPYGYTF	TGTGCCAGTAGTCAAGGACAGGGACCCTATGGCTACACCTTC
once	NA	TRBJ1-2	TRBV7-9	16	CASSLAGAARDRGYTF	TGTGCCAGCAGCTTAGCGGGGGCCGCTCGGGACCGGGGCTACACCTTC
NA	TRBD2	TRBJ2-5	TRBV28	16	CASSLSSGGLPETQYF	TGTGCCAGCAGTCTTTCTAGCGGTGGGCTGCCAGAGACCCAGTACTTC
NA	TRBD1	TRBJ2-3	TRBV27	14	CASTTGGRADTQYF	TGTGCCAGCACAACAGGGGGCCGCGCGGATACGCAGTATTTT
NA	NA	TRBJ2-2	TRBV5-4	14	CASSRDFNTGELFF	TGTGCCAGCAGCCGGGACTTTAACACCGGGGAGCTGTTTTTT
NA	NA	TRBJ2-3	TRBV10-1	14	CASSESSLTDTQYF	TGCGCCAGCAGTGAGTCGAGTCTCACAGATACGCAGTATTTT
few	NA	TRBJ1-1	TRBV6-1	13	CASSESMSTEAFF	TGTGCCAGCAGTGAAAGTATGAGCACTGAAGCTTTCTTT
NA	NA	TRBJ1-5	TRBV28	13	CASSADSNQPQHF	TGTGCCAGCAGTGCAGATAGCAATCAGCCCCAGCATTTT
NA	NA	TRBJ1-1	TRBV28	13	CASSSTGNTEAFF	TGTGCCAGCAGTTCAACAGGGAACACTGAAGCTTTCTTT
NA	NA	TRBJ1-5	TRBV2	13	CASKSGGDQPQHF	TGTGCCAGCAAGTCGGGAGGGGATCAGCCCCAGCATTTT
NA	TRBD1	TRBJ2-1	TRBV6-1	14	CASSVGTGGGEQFF	TGTGCCAGCAGTGTAGGGACAGGGGGCGGCGAGCAGTTCTTC
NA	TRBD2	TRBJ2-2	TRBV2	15	CASTGGGVGTGELFF	TGTGCCAGCACCGGGGGGGGAGTGGGCACCGGGGAGCTGTTTTTT
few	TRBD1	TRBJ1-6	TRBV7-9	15	CASSASGTGRSPLHF	TGTGCCAGCAGCGCTTCGGGGACAGGGCGTTCACCCCTCCACTTT
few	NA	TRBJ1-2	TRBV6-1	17	CASSELTPRGSNYGYTF	TGTGCCAGCAGTGAATTGACACCCCGGGGATCTAACTATGGCTACACCTTC
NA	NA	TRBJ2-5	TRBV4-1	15	CASSQDSGGWETQYF	TGCGCCAGCAGCCAAGATAGTGGGGGGTGGGAGACCCAGTACTTC
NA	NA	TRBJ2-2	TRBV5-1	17	CASSQGGVGPYTGELFF	TGCGCCAGCAGCCAGGGCGGGGTGGGGCCTTACACCGGGGAGCTGTTTTTT
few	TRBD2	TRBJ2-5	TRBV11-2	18	CASSSGSLAEMTQETQYF	TGTGCCAGCAGCTCAGGAAGCCTAGCGGAGATGACCCAAGAGACCCAGTACTTC
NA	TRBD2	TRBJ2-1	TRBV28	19	CASGGGDRLAGILYNEQFF	TGTGCCAGCGGGGGTGGGGACAGACTAGCGGGGATCCTATACAATGAGCAGTTCTTC
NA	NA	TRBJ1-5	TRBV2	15	CASRETGWGNQPQHF	TGTGCCAGCAGAGAAACAGGGTGGGGCAATCAGCCCCAGCATTTT
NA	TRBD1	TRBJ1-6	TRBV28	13	CASSQGQGVPLHF	TGTGCCAGCAGCCAGGGACAGGGGGTACCCCTCCACTTT
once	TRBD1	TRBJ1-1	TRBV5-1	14	CASSPGQGATEAFF	TGCGCCAGCAGCCCGGGACAGGGGGCCACTGAAGCTTTCTTT
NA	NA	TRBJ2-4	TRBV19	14	CASSAGRGWNIQYF	TGTGCCAGTAGTGCAGGCAGGGGTTGGAACATTCAGTACTTC
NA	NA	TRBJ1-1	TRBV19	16	CASSIAFQGSPTEAFF	TGTGCCAGTAGTATAGCGTTTCAGGGGTCCCCCACTGAAGCTTTCTTT
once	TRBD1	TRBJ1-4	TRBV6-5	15	CASSYSHRGERKLFF	TGTGCCAGCAGTTACTCCCACAGGGGGGAACGAAAACTGTTTTTT
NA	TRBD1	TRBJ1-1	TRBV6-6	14	CASSFGQGGTEAFF	TGTGCCAGCAGTTTCGGACAGGGCGGCACTGAAGCTTTCTTT
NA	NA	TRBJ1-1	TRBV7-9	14	CASSPQSTRTEAFF	TGTGCCAGCAGCCCACAGAGTACAAGAACTGAAGCTTTCTTT
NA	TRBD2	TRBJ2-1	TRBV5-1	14	CASTLGGTANEQFF	TGCGCCAGCACCCTGGGGGGGACGGCCAATGAGCAGTTCTTC
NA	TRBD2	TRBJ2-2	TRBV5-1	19	CASSLVISSGRISTGELFF	TGCGCCAGCAGCTTGGTGATCAGTAGCGGGAGAATCAGCACCGGGGAGCTGTTTTTT
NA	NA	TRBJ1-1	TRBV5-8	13	CASSSRTVNEAFF	TGTGCCAGCAGCTCACGGACAGTAAATGAAGCTTTCTTT
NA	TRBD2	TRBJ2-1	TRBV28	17	CASSFRTSQLTYNEQFF	TGTGCCAGCAGTTTTCGGACTAGCCAATTAACCTACAATGAGCAGTTCTTC
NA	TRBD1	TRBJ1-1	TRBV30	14	CACKIDRGYTEAFF	TGTGCCTGCAAAATTGACAGGGGATACACTGAAGCTTTCTTT
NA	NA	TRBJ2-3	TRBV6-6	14	CATGGDSYTDTQYF	TGTGCCACGGGGGGGGACAGTTACACAGATACGCAGTATTTT
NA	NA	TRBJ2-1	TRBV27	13	CASKPGNHNEQFF	TGTGCCTCCAAGCCCGGGAACCACAATGAGCAGTTCTTC
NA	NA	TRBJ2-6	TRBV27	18	CASSARGLSRSGANVLTF	TGTGCCAGCAGTGCACGGGGTTTGAGTCGTTCTGGGGCCAACGTCCTGACTTTC
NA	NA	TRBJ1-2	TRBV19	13	CASSAQGPGGYTF	TGTGCCAGTAGTGCCCAGGGCCCTGGGGGCTACACCTTC
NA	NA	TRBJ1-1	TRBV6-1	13	CASRTQENTEAFF	TGTGCCAGCAGAACACAGGAGAACACTGAAGCTTTCTTT
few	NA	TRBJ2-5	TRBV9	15	CASSVSPATQETQYF	TGTGCCAGCAGCGTCTCCCCTGCGACTCAAGAGACCCAGTACTTC
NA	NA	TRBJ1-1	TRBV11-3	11	CAAGGEKHAFF	TGTGCCGCGGGGGGGGAAAAGCACGCTTTCTTT
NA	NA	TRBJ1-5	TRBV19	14	CASSIVSLNQPQHF	TGTGCCAGTAGTATAGTATCCCTAAATCAGCCCCAGCATTTT
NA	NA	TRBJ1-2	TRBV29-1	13	CSVEESGAYGYTF	TGCAGCGTTGAAGAGTCAGGGGCCTATGGCTACACCTTC
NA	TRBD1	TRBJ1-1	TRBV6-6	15	CASRSFGTGGHGAFF	TGTGCCAGCAGGAGCTTCGGGACAGGGGGCCATGGGGCTTTCTTT
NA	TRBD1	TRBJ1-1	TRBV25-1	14	CASRTQGAFTEAFF	TGTGCCAGCAGAACACAGGGGGCTTTCACTGAAGCTTTCTTT
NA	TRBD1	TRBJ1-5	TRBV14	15	CASSEGQGSNQPQHF	TGTGCCAGCAGCGAGGGACAGGGATCGAATCAGCCCCAGCATTTT
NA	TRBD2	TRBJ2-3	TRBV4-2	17	CASSQEGTSVFTDTQYF	TGTGCCAGCAGCCAAGAGGGGACTAGCGTTTTCACAGATACGCAGTATTTT
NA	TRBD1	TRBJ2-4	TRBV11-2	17	CASSRDRGRVAKNIQYF	TGTGCCAGCAGCCGGGACAGGGGGCGGGTAGCCAAAAACATTCAGTACTTC
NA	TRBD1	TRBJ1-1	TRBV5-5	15	CASSNPTGGTGEAFF	TGTGCCAGCAGCAACCCCACAGGGGGAACGGGTGAAGCTTTCTTT
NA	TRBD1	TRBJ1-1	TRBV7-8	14	CASSIGQGNTEAFF	TGTGCCAGCAGCATTGGACAGGGGAACACTGAAGCTTTCTTT
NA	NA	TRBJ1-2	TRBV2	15	CASSSSGQSRGGYTF	NA
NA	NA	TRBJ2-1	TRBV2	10	CASTKSEQFF	TGTGCCAGCACTAAGTCTGAGCAGTTCTTC
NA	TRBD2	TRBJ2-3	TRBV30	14	CAWSVGTSGTPQYF	TGTGCCTGGAGTGTAGGGACTAGCGGGACCCCGCAGTATTTT
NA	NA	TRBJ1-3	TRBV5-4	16	CASSLDRRNSGNTIYF	TGTGCCAGCAGCTTGGACAGACGGAACTCTGGAAACACCATATATTTT
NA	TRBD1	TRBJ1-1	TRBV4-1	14	CASSPDRANTEAFF	TGCGCCAGCAGCCCGGACAGGGCAAACACTGAAGCTTTCTTT
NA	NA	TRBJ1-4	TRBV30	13	CAWSMRWDEKLFF	TGTGCCTGGAGCATGCGGTGGGATGAAAAACTGTTTTTT
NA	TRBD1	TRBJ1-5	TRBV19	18	CASGSYRGQARSNQPQHF	TGTGCCAGTGGGTCCTACCGGGGACAGGCCAGGTCCAATCAGCCCCAGCATTTT